The 11 T cell receptor beta chains below come from one sample, sequenced in a study of blood T cells in healthy people across ages. Then a second PCR, running roughly 7 to 11 cycles, was carried out with a sample-barcoded 5' primer and a J-beta primer mix. MiXCR, applied by TCRdb to the 5' RACE reads, yields one record per CDR3 protein. The data hold about 570,000 distinct CDR3 sequences, with approximately 27% observed a single time. Sequencing used blood. Receptors were obtained from a woman aged 70-85 years in good health.

The rearrangement uses TRBV20-1 and TRBJ2-5, with 11 nucleotides matching TRBD2. Germline loops: CDR1 DFQATT, CDR2 SNEGSKA (reference sequence). The CDR3 spans 14 residues. V gave up 4 bases and J gave up 4 bases; unmatched junction bases: 5. CDR3 residues: CSAISGGARETQYF. In DNA, the CDR3 is TGCAGTGCTATTAGCGGGGGGGCGAGAGAGACCCAGTACTTC.

The J gene is TRBJ2-1, the V gene TRBV27; TRBD2 matches at 8 bases. The CDR3 runs to 14 residues. Trimming cost V 6 bases and J 16 bases; bases outside gene matches: 17. Germline V lookup: CDR1 MNHEY, CDR2 SMNVEV (reference sequence). CDR3 residues: CASSPRLASSPGFF. CDR3 in DNA: TGTGCCAGCAGCCCCAGACTAGCGAGCAGTCCTGGCTTCTTC.

The CDR3: CASSLAGGRQETQYF. The DNA of the CDR3 is TGTGCCAGCAGTTTAGCGGGGGGGCGGCAAGAGACCCAGTACTTC. This sequence joins TRBV3-1 and TRBJ2-5; TRBD2 aligns across 11 bases. Germline-derived CDR1 and CDR2 are LGHDT and YNNKEL (reference sequence). V shed 6 bases and J 2 bases; nucleotides not matched to a gene: 5. The CDR3 consists of 15 residues.

This clonotype is a singleton in its sample. This chain joins TRBV20-1 and TRBJ2-3; 10 bases are a match to TRBD2. CDR1 and CDR2 (germline): DFQATT, SNEGSKA (reference sequence). The CDR3 extends over 16 amino acids. V lost 1 base and J lost 2; bases outside the gene matches: 6. CDR3 sequence (DNA): TGCAGTGCTAGAGGAGGTAGCGGGGGGACCACAGATACGCAGTATTTT. As protein: CSARGGSGGTTDTQYF.

This clonotype was seen many times. The chain combines TRBV20-1 with TRBJ1-2; 8 bases line up with TRBD1. V lost 4 bases to trimming and J lost 8 bases; unmatched junction nucleotides: 6. The CDR3 length is 12 residues. Germline V CDR1 and CDR2: DFQATT, SNEGSKA (reference sequence). CDR3 coding DNA: TGCAGTGCTACAGGGGGCGCGGGGGGCTACACCTTC. This codes for CSATGGAGGYTF.

The chain couples TRBV4-3 to TRBJ2-5, with a tentative D call TRBD1 (5 bases). The J call may be incorrect, as the DNA end agrees better with TRBJ2-7. This CDR3 contains 14 residues. From germline, CDR1 is LGHNA and CDR2 YSLEER. The CDR3 reads CASSQDRSGYEQYF. As DNA, the CDR3 is TGCGCCAGCAGCCAAGATCGGTCAGGGTACGAGCAGTACTTC.

V is TRBV5-1 and J is TRBJ2-5, with D perhaps matching TRBD1 or TRBD2 (5 bases each). The J call is in doubt because the DNA end fits TRBJ2-1 better. The CDR3 is made up of 16 amino acids. Germline-derived CDR1 and CDR2 are SGHRS and YFSETQ. The DNA of the CDR3 is TGCGCCAGCAGCTTGAGTCACCCCGAGGGGAACAATGAGCAGTTCTTC. This gives the protein CASSLSHPEGNNEQFF.

Only a few counts were recorded for this clonotype. The chain carries TRBV11-2 and TRBJ2-1; TRBD2 matches at 11 bases. This CDR3 has 15 residues. The ends lost 5 bases at V and 7 bases at J; junction bases unmatched: 7. Per germline, CDR1 SGHAT and CDR2 FQNNGV. CDR3 in DNA: TGTGCCAGCAGCCTTAGCGGGGGGGGATGGAATGAGCAGTTCTTC. As protein: CASSLSGGGWNEQFF.

The chain has TRBV10-3 and TRBJ1-2; D is undetermined. The germline CDR1 and CDR2 sequences are ENHRY and SYGVKD. There are 17 residues in the CDR3. Trimming took 3 bases from V and 1 from J, leaving 18 bases between them. CDR3 in DNA: TGTGCCATCAGTGATTCAGTAGCCAAAATCGGTAACTATGGCTACACCTTC. Encoded protein: CAISDSVAKIGNYGYTF.

V gene TRBV3-1 combines with J gene TRBJ1-2, with 8 bases lining up with TRBD1. The V segment lost 9 bases and the J segment 8 bases; nucleotides outside the gene matches: 14. Germline-derived CDR1 and CDR2 are LGHDT and YNNKEL (reference sequence). This CDR3 comprises 14 residues. The CDR3 region has the DNA TGTGCCAGTGGATGGGGGCAGGGGGCATGGGGCTACACCTTC. Amino acids: CASGWGQGAWGYTF.

This clonotype was counted only a few times. V is TRBV20-1 and J is TRBJ2-5; TRBD2 aligns across 10 bases. V gave up 1 base and J gave up 6 bases; unmatched junction bases: 5. Germline CDR1 and CDR2: DFQATT and SNEGSKA (reference sequence). The CDR3 is made up of 14 amino acids. The CDR3 nucleotides read TGCAGTGCTAGAGTTAGCGGGGGGCGGAAGACCCAGTACTTC. Translating it yields CSARVSGGRKTQYF.